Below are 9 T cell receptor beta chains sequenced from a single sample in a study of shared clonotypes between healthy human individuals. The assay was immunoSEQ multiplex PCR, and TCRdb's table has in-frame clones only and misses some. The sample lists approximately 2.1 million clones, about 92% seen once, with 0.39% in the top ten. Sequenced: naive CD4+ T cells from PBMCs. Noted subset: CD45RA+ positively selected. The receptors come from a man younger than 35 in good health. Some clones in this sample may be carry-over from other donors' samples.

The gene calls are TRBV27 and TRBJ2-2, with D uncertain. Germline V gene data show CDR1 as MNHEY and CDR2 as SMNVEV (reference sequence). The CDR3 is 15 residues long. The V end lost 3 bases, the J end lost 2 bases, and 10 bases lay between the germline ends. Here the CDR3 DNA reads TGTGCCAGCAGTTTGATCAGGAGTAACACCGGGGAGCTGTTTTTT. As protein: CASSLIRSNTGELFF.

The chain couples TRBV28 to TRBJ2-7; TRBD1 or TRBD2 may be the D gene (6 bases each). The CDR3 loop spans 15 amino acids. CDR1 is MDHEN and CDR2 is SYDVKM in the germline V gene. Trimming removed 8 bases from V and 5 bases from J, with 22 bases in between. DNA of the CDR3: TGTGCCAGCTCCTCGGGGGCGGGTGGGAGAGACGAGCAGTACTTC. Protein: CASSSGAGGRDEQYF.

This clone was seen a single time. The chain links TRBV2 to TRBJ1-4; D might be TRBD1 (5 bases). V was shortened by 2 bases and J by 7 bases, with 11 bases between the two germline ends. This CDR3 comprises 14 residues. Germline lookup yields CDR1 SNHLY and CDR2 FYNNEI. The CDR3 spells CASSENGAPEKLFF. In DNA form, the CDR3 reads TGTGCCAGCAGTGAAAACGGGGCCCCTGAAAAACTGTTTTTT.

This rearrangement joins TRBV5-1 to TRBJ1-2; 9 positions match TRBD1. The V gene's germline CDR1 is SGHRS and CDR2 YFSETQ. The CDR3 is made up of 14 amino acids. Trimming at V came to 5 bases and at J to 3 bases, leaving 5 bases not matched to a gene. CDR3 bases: TGCGCCAGCAGAGCGGACAGGGGTGACTATGGCTACACCTTC. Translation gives CASRADRGDYGYTF.

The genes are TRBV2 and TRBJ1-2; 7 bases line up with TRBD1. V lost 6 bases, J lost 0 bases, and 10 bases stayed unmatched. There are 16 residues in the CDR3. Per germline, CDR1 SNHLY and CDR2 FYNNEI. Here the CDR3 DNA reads TGTGCCAGCAGAAAGACAGGGTCTGAGTCTAACTATGGCTACACCTTC. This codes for CASRKTGSESNYGYTF.

CDR3 in DNA: TGTGCCAGCAGCCACCGGGGGGGGAACTATGGCTACACCTTC. Protein product: CASSHRGGNYGYTF. The V gene is TRBV28, the J gene TRBJ1-2; a weak D match, TRBD1 (5 bases). The ends were cut back, 6 bases at V and 2 bases at J, with 13 bases in the middle. The CDR3 runs 14 residues. Germline V gene sequence: CDR1 MDHEN, CDR2 SYDVKM.

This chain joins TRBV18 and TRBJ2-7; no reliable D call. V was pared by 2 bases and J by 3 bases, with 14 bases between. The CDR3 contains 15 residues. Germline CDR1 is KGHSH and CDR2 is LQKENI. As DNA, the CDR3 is TGTGCCAGCTCACCATCCCGGACGGGCTTCTACGAGCAGTACTTC. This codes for CASSPSRTGFYEQYF.

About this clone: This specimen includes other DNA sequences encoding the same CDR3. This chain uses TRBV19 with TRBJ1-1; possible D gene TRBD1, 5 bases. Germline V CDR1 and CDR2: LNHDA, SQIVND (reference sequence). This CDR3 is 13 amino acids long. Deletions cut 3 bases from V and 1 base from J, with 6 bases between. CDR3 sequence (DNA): TGTGCCAGTAGTATTAGGGGGAACACTGAAGCTTTCTTT. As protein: CASSIRGNTEAFF.

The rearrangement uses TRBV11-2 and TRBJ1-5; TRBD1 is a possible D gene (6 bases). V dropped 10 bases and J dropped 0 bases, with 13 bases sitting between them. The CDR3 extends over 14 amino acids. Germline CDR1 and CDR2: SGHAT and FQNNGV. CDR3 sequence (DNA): TGTGCCATACAGGGACACCATAGCAATCAGCCCCAGCATTTT. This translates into CAIQGHHSNQPQHF.